Included here is one T cell receptor (beta chain) sequence, with context. What it recognizes is unknown. In germline, CDR1 is KGHDR, CDR2 SFDVKD. The CDR3 contains 15 residues. The data derive from a study of T cells expressing NK-cell markers. Looking at the study overall: The TCR beta repertoires were obtained from sorted CD3+CD56+NKG2C+, CD3+CD56+NKG2C- and CD3+CD56-NKG2C+ T cells.

TCRdb reprocessed the 5' RACE reads and stores each CDR3 protein as one record, lacking DNA. The sample data list a few hundred thousand distinct CDR3 sequences. General study findings and limits: For five or six donors, the dominant NKG2C+ clonotypes made up about 1.0-7.5% of their CD8+ T cells. A few of the donors also had these clonotypes leading their CD3+CD56-NKG2C+ fraction. HCMV specificity of expanded NKG2C+ T cell clones remained unclear.

The sequence came from a man between 18 and 29 years old in good health. The chain joins TRBV24-1 to TRBJ2-4; no DNA is available, so the TRBD2 call from TCRdb remains unchecked. Sequenced: blood T cells: a sorted CD56 or NKG2C T cell subset, CD4+ or CD8+ T cells, or bulk PBMC T cells (not recorded which). CDR3 region: CATSLAGDAKNIQYF.